Presented here are 3 T cell receptor beta chains from one specimen sequenced in a study of cytomegalovirus exposure and HLA in healthy donors. With 60 Vbeta and 13 Jbeta primers, the PCR was carried out. Clones were read by immunoSEQ multiplex PCR, and TCRdb kept only the in-frame ones, dropping some. The table records 100,000 to 150,000 clones, more than 65% of them present only once. Sequenced input: PBMCs. Source of these receptors: a woman aged 60 to 75 in good health and CMV-seropositive.

The chain combines TRBV6-5 with TRBJ2-7; 7 bases are a match to TRBD2. Germline V CDR1 and CDR2: MNHEY, SVGAGI. The CDR3 covers 15 residues. Unmatched junction bases numbered 5, after V lost 1 base and J lost 2 bases. CDR3 nucleotides: TGTGCCAGCAGTTACTTAGGACTAGGAGCCTACGAGCAGTACTTC. Encoded protein: CASSYLGLGAYEQYF.

This clone was counted only a few times. The chain employs TRBV27 and TRBJ2-7; 7 nucleotides match TRBD1. The ends lost 8 bases at V and 1 base at J; junction bases unmatched: 8. Looked up from germline, CDR1 is MNHEY and CDR2 is SMNVEV (reference sequence). The CDR3 is 14 amino acids. The CDR3 loop is CASQGTAGSYEQYF. As DNA, the CDR3 is TGTGCCAGCCAGGGGACAGCAGGGTCCTACGAGCAGTACTTC.

The J gene is TRBJ2-2, the V gene TRBV9; 11 nucleotides line up with TRBD2. The V gene end was trimmed by 2 bases and the J gene end by 5 bases; junction bases not matched to a gene: 5. Germline V gene sequence: CDR1 SGDLS, CDR2 YYNGEE. This CDR3 is 16 amino acids long. The CDR3 coding sequence is TGTGCCAGCAGCGTCCTAGCGGGGGGAACTACCGGGGAGCTGTTTTTT. Its translation is CASSVLAGGTTGELFF. Full variable domain (outside the CDR3, taken from reference TRBV9 and TRBJ2-2): DSGVTQTPKHLITATGQRVTLRCSPRSGDLSVYWYQQSLDQGLQFLIQYYNGEERAKGNILERFSAQQFPDLHSELNLSSLELGDSALYFCASSVLAGGTTGELFFGEGSRLTVL.